This note documents a single T cell receptor (beta chain) sequence. CDR1 and CDR2 (germline): SGHRS, YFSETQ. This CDR3 has 14 residues. V was trimmed by 0 bases and J by 7 bases, leaving 14 bases between them. This sample was taken from a study of blood T cells in healthy people across ages. Through a sample-barcoded 5' primer and a J-beta primer mix, a second PCR was run for roughly 7 to 11 cycles. TCRdb processed the 5' RACE reads anew with MiXCR; each CDR3 protein has one entry. The table lists under 700,000 distinct CDR3 sequences, 24% of them singletons, with approximately 8.7% in the top ten. Another study also made use of these data, one on T cells of mothers and their children.

The TCR sequence derives from a boy younger than 18 in good health. The rearrangement uses TRBV5-1 and TRBJ2-7, with D perhaps given as TRBD1 or TRBD2 (5 bases each). Sample: blood. CDR3 amino acids: CASSLGGVLREQYF. In DNA, the CDR3 is TGCGCCAGCAGCTTGGGAGGGGTCTTGCGGGAGCAGTACTTC.